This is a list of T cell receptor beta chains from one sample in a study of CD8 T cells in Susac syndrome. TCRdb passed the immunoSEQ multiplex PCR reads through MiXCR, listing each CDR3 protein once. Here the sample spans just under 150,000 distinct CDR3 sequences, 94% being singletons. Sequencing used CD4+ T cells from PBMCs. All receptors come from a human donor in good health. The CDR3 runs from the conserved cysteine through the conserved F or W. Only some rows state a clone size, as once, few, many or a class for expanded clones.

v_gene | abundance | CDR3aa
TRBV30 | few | CAWSSGLTEAFF
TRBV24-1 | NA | CATSSAGGPDEQFF
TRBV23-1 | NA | CASSQSLREPYNEQFF
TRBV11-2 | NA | CASSLGGNNQPQHF
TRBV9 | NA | CASSPQTGGMGTEAFF
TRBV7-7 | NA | CASSLKLHTEAFF
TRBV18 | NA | CASSPLDSLNTEAFF
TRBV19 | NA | CASSSGTSGYTDTQYF
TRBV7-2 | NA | CASSYRDRGSGYTF
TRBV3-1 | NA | CASSQGLVAGGTDTQYF
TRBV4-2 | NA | CASSLHGGGTEAFF
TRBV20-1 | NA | CSARDSGQGREQYF
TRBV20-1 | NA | CSASGSTDTQYF
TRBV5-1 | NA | CASSLMEGPPYEQYF
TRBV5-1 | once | CASSPGQDHYGYTF
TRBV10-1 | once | CASSAEPTSEQYF
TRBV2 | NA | CASTTRETQYF
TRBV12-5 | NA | CASLPFKEAGELFF
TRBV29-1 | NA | CSALGITEAFF
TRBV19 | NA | CASSRGRGMNTEAFF
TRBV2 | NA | CASSESPDEAFF
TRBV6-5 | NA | CASSYSSTRSSSYNEQFF
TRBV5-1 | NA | CASSVQGEVVTEAFF
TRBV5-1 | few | CASSSATSYEQYF
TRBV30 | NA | CAWRGAGKNGYTF
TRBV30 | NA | CAWRPMGLAGRNSYEQYF
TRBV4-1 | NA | CASSQVERISGANVLTF
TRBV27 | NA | CASSLFGQSNQPQHF
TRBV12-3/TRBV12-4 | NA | CASSMSEKLFF
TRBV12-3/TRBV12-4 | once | CASSSLPQPQHF
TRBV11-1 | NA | CASSLDRGIGLSLTYNEQFF
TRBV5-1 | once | CASTPARNTEAFF
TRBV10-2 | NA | CASSESALRGYGYTF
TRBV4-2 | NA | CASSRVDYTEAFF
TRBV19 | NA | CASSPAGQGEGQPQHF
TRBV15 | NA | CATSNRLSQETQYF
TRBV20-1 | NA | CSGRDTNTGELFF
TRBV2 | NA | CASSMTTGTVGTEAFF
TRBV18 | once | CASSSIRDVDGTGELFF
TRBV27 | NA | CASSGAGSFPGELFF
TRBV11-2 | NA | CASKIGGLMVDTQYF
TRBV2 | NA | CASSWDRGFYGYTF
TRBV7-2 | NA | CASSLGTAYSNQPQHF
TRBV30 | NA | CAWSQGREGDTQYF
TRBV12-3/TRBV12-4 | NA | CASSSGQGVGYGYTF
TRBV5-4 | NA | CASSTYLSGGTTDTQYF
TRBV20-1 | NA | CSAPPGLAGRVTYEQYF
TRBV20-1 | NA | CSAESGTGLNQPQHF
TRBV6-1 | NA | CASIPGQGDYGYTF
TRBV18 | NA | CASSGVADTQYF
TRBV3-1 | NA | CASSRQRGGETQYF
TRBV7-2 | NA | CASSSPVQRRPYNEQFF
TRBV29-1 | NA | CSVKTSDYNEQFF
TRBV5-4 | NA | CASSSEVTNYGYTF
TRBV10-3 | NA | CAISGLAGSYNEQFF
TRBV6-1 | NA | CASNFAPGTGEAFF
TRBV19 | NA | CASSIDRRARDEQFF
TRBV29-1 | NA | CSVNIGETQYF